Shown below are 26 T cell receptor beta chains from a single sample sequenced in a study of breast tumors, draining lymph nodes, adjacent tissues. Samples came from axillary lymph nodes draining the breast cancer. TCRdb called the multiplex PCR reads again in MiXCR, with one record for every CDR3 protein. The table lists 200,000 to 300,000 distinct CDR3 sequences, more than 30% of them singletons. Sequenced: axillary lymph node tissue. These receptors were taken from a female donor with breast cancer. Some clones in this sample may be carry-over from other donors' samples.

Only a few counts were recorded for this clonotype. The chain combines TRBV6-6 with TRBJ2-1; 8 bases are shared with TRBD2. The trim removed 4 bases at V and 5 bases at J, leaving 7 bases unmatched. This CDR3 is built from 15 residues. The germline V gene encodes CDR1 MNHNY and CDR2 SVGAGI (reference sequence). This chain's CDR3 is CASSFREGRHNEQFF. In DNA, the CDR3 is TGTGCCAGCAGTTTCCGGGAGGGCCGCCACAATGAGCAGTTCTTC.

This clonotype has a count of ten or more. The chain links TRBV12-3 or TRBV12-4 to TRBJ2-7; TRBD1 might be the D (6 bases). V was cut by 6 bases and J by 2 bases, with 11 bases left in between. The CDR3 runs to 13 residues. CDR3 sequence: CASRPQGPYEQYF. The CDR3 DNA is TGTGCCAGCAGACCACAGGGTCCCTACGAGCAGTACTTC.

This clonotype was seen more than once but under ten times. This chain uses TRBV5-1 with TRBJ1-1; D unresolved. The germline V and J ends were trimmed by 4 bases and 4 bases, with 14 bases remaining between them. Germline loops: CDR1 SGHRS, CDR2 YFSETQ. This CDR3 comprises 14 residues. The CDR3 bases are TGCGCCAGCAGCGCTGGGCCAATCCCCACTGAAGCTTTCTTT. It codes for CASSAGPIPTEAFF. The full variable domain, with the rest looked up from reference TRBV5-1 and TRBJ1-1, is KAGVTQTPRYLIKTRGQQVTLSCSPISGHRSVSWYQQTPGQGLQFLFEYFSETQRNKGNFPGRFSGRQFSNSRSEMNVSTLELGDSALYLCASSAGPIPTEAFFGQGTRLTVV.

Worth noting for this clonotype: Just one base apart from a much larger clone, this may be a read error. CDR3: CSARDIAGGPTEQFF. The CDR3 DNA reads as TGCAGTGCTAGAGACATAGCGGGAGGGCCCACTGAGCAGTTCTTC. The chain carries TRBV20-1 and TRBJ2-1; 11 bases fit TRBD2. The CDR3 extends over 15 amino acids. Trimming removed 0 bases from V and 9 bases from J; junction bases left unmatched: 7. Looked up from germline, CDR1 is DFQATT and CDR2 is SNEGSKA (reference sequence).

As for this clonotype: In this CDR3 the conserved last residue, phenylalanine or tryptophan, is missing, so a read error is likely. J is TRBJ2-3 and V is TRBV6-2 or TRBV6-3; a weak D match, TRBD2 (5 bases). Germline V lookup: CDR1 MNHEY, CDR2 SVGEGT. The V and J ends lost 5 bases and 2 bases respectively, with 14 bases between them. The CDR3 length is 15 residues. This CDR3 reads CASSMRRLATDTQYL. In DNA form, the CDR3 reads TGTGCCAGCAGTATGCGGCGGCTAGCCACAGATACGCAGTATCTT.

This clonotype was recorded many times. This rearrangement joins TRBV9 to TRBJ2-1, with 11 positions matching TRBD2. The CDR3 is 21 amino acids. The V and J ends lost 0 bases and 0 bases, in that order; junction bases with no gene match: 14. Germline CDR1 reads SGDLS; CDR2 reads YYNGEE. The CDR3 reads CASSVVALVAGGRRSYNEQFF. CDR3 nucleotide sequence: TGTGCCAGCAGCGTAGTCGCACTGGTAGCGGGAGGGCGTCGCTCCTACAATGAGCAGTTCTTC.

This clonotype has a count of ten or more. This rearrangement joins TRBV11-3 to TRBJ2-5, with D unclear. The ends were cut back, 0 bases at V and 1 base at J, with 9 bases in the middle. This CDR3 is 15 amino acids long. Germline lookup yields CDR1 SGHNT and CDR2 YENEEA. CDR3: CASSLDLGSQETQYF. The CDR3 coding sequence is TGTGCCAGCAGCTTAGATCTGGGATCCCAAGAGACCCAGTACTTC. The variable domain in full, completed from reference TRBV11-3 and TRBJ2-5, reads EAGVVQSPRYKIIEKKQPVAFWCNPISGHNTLYWYLQNLGQGPELLIRYENEEAVDDSQLPKDRFSAERLKGVDSTLKIQPAELGDSAVYLCASSLDLGSQETQYFGPGTRLLVL.

This clonotype was picked up a small number of times. One end of the junction varies from germline; a read error may be responsible. This chain links TRBV19 with TRBJ2-1, with 9 bases matching TRBD2. CDR3 length: 18 residues. Germline lookup yields CDR1 LNHDA and CDR2 SQIVND (reference sequence). CDR3 nucleotides: TGTGCCAGTAGTATAGATGGGACTAGCCTTAGCTCCTACAATGAGCCGTTCTTC. This translates into CASSIDGTSLSSYNEPFF.

Turning to this clonotype: Mismatch with germline at one junction end may stem from a read error. V and J are TRBV7-2 and TRBJ1-2; D ambiguous. Germline-derived CDR1 and CDR2 are SGHTA and FQGNSA. The CDR3 sequence is 11 residues long. Written as DNA, the CDR3 is TGTGCTAGCAGCTTAAGGTCTGGCTACACCTTC. The encoded protein is CASSLRSGYTF.

The gene calls are TRBV7-6 and TRBJ1-2; no clear D. V was clipped by 5 bases and J by 4 bases, with 20 bases between them. Germline-derived CDR1 and CDR2 are SGHVS and FNYEAQ. The CDR3 length is 16 residues. The CDR3 region is CASSPSPKAITYGYTF. The CDR3 DNA is TGTGCCAGCAGCCCCTCTCCGAAGGCTATTACCTATGGCTACACCTTC.

This clonotype was detected only a few times. The gene calls are TRBV18 and TRBJ2-7; 14 bases are shared with TRBD2. V dropped 4 bases and J dropped 6; count of bases not matched to a gene: 8. Germline loops: CDR1 KGHSH, CDR2 LQKENI. This CDR3 has 16 amino acids. Here the CDR3 DNA reads TGTGCCAGCTCACTTGGGACTAGCGGGAGCATACGCGAGCAGTACTTC. Protein sequence: CASSLGTSGSIREQYF. Based on the CDR3 plus reference TRBV18 and TRBJ2-7, the full variable domain is NAGVMQNPRHLVRRRGQEARLRCSPMKGHSHVYWYRQLPEEGLKFMVYLQKENIIDESGMPKERFSAEFPKEGPSILRIQQVVRGDSAAYFCASSLGTSGSIREQYFGPGTRLTVT.

Comments on this clonotype: A much larger clone differs from this one at a single base, so this may be a read error. The chain uses TRBV12-5 and TRBJ2-1; the D gene is possibly TRBD2 (5 bases). Per the germline V gene, CDR1 is LGHNT and CDR2 is FRNRAP. The CDR3 runs 14 residues. CDR3 sequence: CASSWVGAYNEQFF. The CDR3 DNA reads TGTGCCAGCAGTTGGGTGGGAGCCTACAATGAGCAGTTCTTC.

In its sample, this clonotype was seen many times. This chain joins TRBV5-1 and TRBJ2-1, with TRBD2 as a possible D gene (5 bases). The V end lost 4 bases, the J end lost 5 bases, and 25 bases lay between the germline ends. The CDR3 sequence is 18 residues long. Germline V gene sequence: CDR1 SGHRS, CDR2 YFSETQ. The DNA for the CDR3 is TGCGCCAGCAGCGCCGACGAACTAGGGCCAACAGTTGACAATGAGCAGTTCTTC. Translated, it gives CASSADELGPTVDNEQFF. Full variable domain (rest looked up from reference TRBV5-1 and TRBJ2-1): KAGVTQTPRYLIKTRGQQVTLSCSPISGHRSVSWYQQTPGQGLQFLFEYFSETQRNKGNFPGRFSGRQFSNSRSEMNVSTLELGDSALYLCASSADELGPTVDNEQFFGPGTRLTVL.

This clonotype was seen repeatedly, ten times or more. The chain recombines TRBV19 with TRBJ2-7; 9 positions agree with TRBD2. CDR3 size: 14 residues. Germline CDR1 and CDR2: LNHDA and SQIVND (reference sequence). The trim removed 6 bases at V and 3 bases at J, leaving 6 bases unmatched. CDR3 DNA: TGTGCCAGTAGCCCTAGCGGGATGCGCTACGAGCAGTACTTC. Protein sequence: CASSPSGMRYEQYF.

This chain links TRBV25-1 with TRBJ2-5, with TRBD2 matching over 16 bases. The length of the CDR3 is 18 residues. Looked up from germline, CDR1 is MGHDK and CDR2 is SYGVNS. V dropped 2 bases and J dropped 5; count of bases not matched to a gene: 8. CDR3 sequence: CASSEQSGTSGRDETQYF. DNA of the CDR3: TGTGCCAGCAGTGAACAGTCCGGGACTAGCGGGAGGGATGAGACCCAGTACTTC. The whole variable domain, remainder taken from reference TRBV25-1 and TRBJ2-5, is EADIYQTPRYLVIGTGKKITLECSQTMGHDKMYWYQQDPGMELHLIHYSYGVNSTEKGDLSSESTVSRIRTEHFPLTLESARPSHTSQYLCASSEQSGTSGRDETQYFGPGTRLLVL.

This clonotype was picked up a small number of times. This rearrangement joins TRBV3-2 to TRBJ1-5. TRBV3-2 is a recognized pseudogene. CDR3 size: 14 residues. CDR3 protein: CASSPKVSNQPQHF. The CDR3 DNA sequence: TGTGCCAGCAGCCCAAAGGTAAGCAATCAGCCCCAGCATTTT.

This clonotype was seen ten or more times. The chain combines TRBV5-6 with TRBJ1-2; D is ambiguous. This CDR3 region has 10 residues. Germline V gives CDR1 SGHDT, CDR2 YYEEEE. Trimming took 9 bases from V and 8 from J, leaving 11 bases between them. The CDR3: CATNQGGYTF. The CDR3 nucleotides read TGTGCCACCAACCAAGGGGGCTACACCTTC.

Many counts were recorded for this clonotype. This rearrangement joins TRBV10-3 to TRBJ1-2; TRBD1 might be the D (6 bases). This CDR3 contains 15 residues. Germline V CDR1 and CDR2: ENHRY, SYGVKD. V was trimmed by 3 bases and J by 7 bases, leaving 18 bases between them. The CDR3 sequence: CAISDGAWGAGGYTF. The CDR3 DNA follows: TGTGCCATCAGTGACGGAGCGTGGGGGGCGGGTGGCTACACCTTC.

This clonotype has a single count. A much larger clone differs from this one at a single base, so this may be a read error. The CDR3 nucleotides are TGTGCCAGCTCTTACCCATTGGCGGACGGGCAGTACTTC. Its protein product is CASSYPLADGQYF. This chain joins TRBV11-2 and TRBJ2-7, with D unresolved. V was pared by 8 bases and J by 9 bases, with 20 bases between. The V gene's germline CDR1 is SGHAT and CDR2 FQNNGV. This CDR3 has 13 amino acids.

There are a few counts of this clonotype. This clone may be a read error of a much larger clone one base away. The genes are TRBV20-1 and TRBJ2-1; 13 bases align to TRBD2. This CDR3 has 15 amino acids. Looked up from germline, CDR1 is DFQATT and CDR2 is SNEGSKA (reference sequence). Trimming at V came to 5 bases and at J to 8 bases, leaving 9 bases not matched to a gene. The CDR3: CSAGSGTSGTDEQFF. In DNA form, the CDR3 reads TGCAGTGCTGGCTCCGGGACTAGCGGGACGGATGAGCAGTTCTTC.

A remark on this clonotype: The final CDR3 position lacks the conserved phenylalanine or tryptophan, pointing to a likely read error. The limits of the CDR3 on the DNA are not certain, so only TCRdb's listed CDR3 is given. The chain couples TRBV5-1 to TRBJ2-2; TRBD1, the table's D call, lacks a check against the DNA. Germline loops: CDR1 SGHRS, CDR2 YFSETQ. Termini included, the CDR3 measures 9 amino acids. The CDR3 sequence is CASSLGSGS.

This chain connects TRBV18 to TRBJ2-7; D not resolved. The CDR3 consists of 13 residues. Per germline, CDR1 KGHSH and CDR2 LQKENI. The V end was cut by 4 bases, the J end by 2 bases, with 9 bases between. CDR3 nucleotide sequence: TGTGCCAGCTCACGGGCTCTTGCCTACGAGCAGTACTTC. Translating gives CASSRALAYEQYF.

As concerns this clonotype: Here the CDR3 omits its conserved ending phenylalanine or tryptophan, so a read error is the likely source. The limits of the CDR3 on the DNA are not certain, so only TCRdb's listed CDR3 is given. The rearrangement links TRBV29-1 to TRBJ2-7; no DNA check was done on the table's D call, TRBD1. CDR1 is SQVTM and CDR2 is ANQGSEA in the germline V gene. The CDR3 length equals 13 residues, ends included. The CDR3 spells CSVGGDRGPTSST.

This clonotype was found many times. The chain recombines TRBV4-1 with TRBJ2-1; maybe TRBD1 (6 bases). V lost 0 bases to trimming and J lost 1 base, with 7 bases between them. The length of the CDR3 is 15 residues. Per germline, CDR1 MGHRA and CDR2 YSYEKL. CDR3 sequence reads: CASSQDDRSYNEQFF. The DNA for the CDR3 is TGCGCCAGCAGCCAAGATGACAGGTCCTACAATGAGCAGTTCTTC.

This clonotype has a single count. With a much larger clone just one base away, this may be a read error. The CDR3 carries no conserved terminal phenylalanine or tryptophan, so it likely arises from a read error. The CDR3 DNA sequence: TGTGCCAGTAGTATAATAGGGGGGCCTCAGCCCCAGCATTCT. Protein product: CASSIIGGPQPQHS. The chain recombines TRBV19 with TRBJ1-5; tentative D call: TRBD1 (6 bases). There are 14 residues in the CDR3. V lost 2 bases to trimming and J lost 6 bases, with 11 bases between them. The germline gives CDR1 LNHDA, CDR2 SQIVND (reference sequence).

This clonotype was seen many times. The V and J genes are TRBV29-1 and TRBJ1-2; D call uncertain. Germline-derived CDR1 and CDR2 are SQVTM and ANQGSEA. The CDR3 contains 14 residues. V lost 3 bases, J lost 0 bases, and 11 bases lay in between. This CDR3 reads CSVDRLGTNYGYTF. The CDR3, as DNA: TGCAGCGTTGATCGACTCGGTACTAACTATGGCTACACCTTC.